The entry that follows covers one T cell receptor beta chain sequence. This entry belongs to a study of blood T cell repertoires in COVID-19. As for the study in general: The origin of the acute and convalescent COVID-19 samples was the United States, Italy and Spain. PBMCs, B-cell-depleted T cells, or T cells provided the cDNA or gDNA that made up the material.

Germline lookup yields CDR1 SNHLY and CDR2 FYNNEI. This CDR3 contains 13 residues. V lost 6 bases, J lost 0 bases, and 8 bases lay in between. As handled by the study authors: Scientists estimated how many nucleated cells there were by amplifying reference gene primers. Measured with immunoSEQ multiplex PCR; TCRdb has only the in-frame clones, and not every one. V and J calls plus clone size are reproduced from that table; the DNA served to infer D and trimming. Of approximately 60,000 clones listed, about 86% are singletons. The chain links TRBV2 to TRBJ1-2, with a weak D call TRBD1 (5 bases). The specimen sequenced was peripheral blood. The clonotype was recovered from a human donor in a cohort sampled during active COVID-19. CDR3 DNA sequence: TGTGCCAGCAGACAGGTAGCTAACTATGGCTACACCTTC. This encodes CASRQVANYGYTF. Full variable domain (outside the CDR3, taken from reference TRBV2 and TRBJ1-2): EPEVTQTPSHQVTQMGQEVILRCVPISNHLYFYWYRQILGQKVEFLVSFYNNEISEKSEIFDDQFSVERPDGSNFTLKIRSTKLEDSAMYFCASRQVANYGYTFGSGTRLTVV.